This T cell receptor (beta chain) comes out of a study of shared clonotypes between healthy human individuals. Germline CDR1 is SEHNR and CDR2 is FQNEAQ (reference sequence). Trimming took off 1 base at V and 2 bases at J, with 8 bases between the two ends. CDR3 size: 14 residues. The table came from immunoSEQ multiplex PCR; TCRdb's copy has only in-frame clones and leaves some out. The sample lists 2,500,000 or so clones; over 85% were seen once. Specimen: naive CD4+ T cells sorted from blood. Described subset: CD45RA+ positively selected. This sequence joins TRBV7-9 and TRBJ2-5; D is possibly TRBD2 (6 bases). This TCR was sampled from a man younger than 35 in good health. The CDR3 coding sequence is TGTGCCAGCAGCTTAGGGGGAGGTCAAGAGACCCAGTACTTC. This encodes CASSLGGGQETQYF.